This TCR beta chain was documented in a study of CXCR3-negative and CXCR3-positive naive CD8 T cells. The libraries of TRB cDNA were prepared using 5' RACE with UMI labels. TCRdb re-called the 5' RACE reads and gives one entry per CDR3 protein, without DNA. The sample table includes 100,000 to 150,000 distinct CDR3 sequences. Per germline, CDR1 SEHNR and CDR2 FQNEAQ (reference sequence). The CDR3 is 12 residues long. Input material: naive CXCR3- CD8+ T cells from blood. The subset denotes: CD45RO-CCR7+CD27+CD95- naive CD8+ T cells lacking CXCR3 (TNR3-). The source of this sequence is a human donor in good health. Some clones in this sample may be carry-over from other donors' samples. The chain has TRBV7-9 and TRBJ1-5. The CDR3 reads CASSWSDQPQHF.